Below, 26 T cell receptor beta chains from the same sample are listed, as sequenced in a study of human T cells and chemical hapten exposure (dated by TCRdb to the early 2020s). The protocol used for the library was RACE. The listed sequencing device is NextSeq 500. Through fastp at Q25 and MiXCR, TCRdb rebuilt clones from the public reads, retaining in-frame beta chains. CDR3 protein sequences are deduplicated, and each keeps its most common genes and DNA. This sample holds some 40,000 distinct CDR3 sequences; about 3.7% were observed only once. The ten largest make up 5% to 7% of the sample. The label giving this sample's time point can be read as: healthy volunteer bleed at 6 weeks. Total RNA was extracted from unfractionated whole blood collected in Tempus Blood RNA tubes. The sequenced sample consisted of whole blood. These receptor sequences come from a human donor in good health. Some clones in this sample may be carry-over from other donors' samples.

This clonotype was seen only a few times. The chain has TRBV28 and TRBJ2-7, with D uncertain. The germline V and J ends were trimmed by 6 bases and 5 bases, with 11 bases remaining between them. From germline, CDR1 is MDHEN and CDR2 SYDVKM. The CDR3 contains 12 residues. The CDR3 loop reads CASRTGPNEQYF. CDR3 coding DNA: TGTGCCAGCAGAACTGGGCCCAACGAGCAGTACTTC.

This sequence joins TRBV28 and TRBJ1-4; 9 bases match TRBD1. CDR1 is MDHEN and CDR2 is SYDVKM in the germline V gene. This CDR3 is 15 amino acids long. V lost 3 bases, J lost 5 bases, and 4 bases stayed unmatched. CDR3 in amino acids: CASSFGDRANEKLFF. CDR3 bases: TGTGCCAGCAGTTTCGGGGACAGGGCGAATGAAAAACTGTTTTTT.

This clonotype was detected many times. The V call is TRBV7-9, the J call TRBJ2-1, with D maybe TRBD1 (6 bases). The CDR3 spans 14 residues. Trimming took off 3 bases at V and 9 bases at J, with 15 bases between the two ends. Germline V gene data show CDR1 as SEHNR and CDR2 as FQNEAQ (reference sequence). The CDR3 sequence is CASSLEQGRGEQFF. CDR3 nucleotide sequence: TGTGCCAGCAGCTTGGAACAGGGAAGGGGTGAGCAGTTCTTC.

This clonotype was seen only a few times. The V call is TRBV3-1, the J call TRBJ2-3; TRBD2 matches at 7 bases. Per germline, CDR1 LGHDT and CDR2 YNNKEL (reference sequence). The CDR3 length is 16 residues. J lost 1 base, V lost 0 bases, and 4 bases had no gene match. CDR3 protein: CASSQDGLVGTDTQYF. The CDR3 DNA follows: TGTGCCAGCAGCCAAGACGGACTAGTCGGCACAGATACGCAGTATTTT.

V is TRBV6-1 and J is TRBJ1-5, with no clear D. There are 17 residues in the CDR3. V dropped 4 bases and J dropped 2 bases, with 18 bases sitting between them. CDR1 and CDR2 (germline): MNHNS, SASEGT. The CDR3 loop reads CASSVGGTVGGNQPQHF. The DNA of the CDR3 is TGTGCCAGCAGTGTAGGTGGTACCGTTGGCGGCAATCAGCCCCAGCATTTT.

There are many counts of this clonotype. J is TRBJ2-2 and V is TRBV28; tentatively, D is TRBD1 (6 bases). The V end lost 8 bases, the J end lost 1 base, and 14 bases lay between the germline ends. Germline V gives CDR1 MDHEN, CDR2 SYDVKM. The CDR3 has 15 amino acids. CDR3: CASAPPRGNTGELFF. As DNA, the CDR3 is TGTGCCAGCGCTCCTCCCAGGGGGAACACCGGGGAGCTGTTTTTT.

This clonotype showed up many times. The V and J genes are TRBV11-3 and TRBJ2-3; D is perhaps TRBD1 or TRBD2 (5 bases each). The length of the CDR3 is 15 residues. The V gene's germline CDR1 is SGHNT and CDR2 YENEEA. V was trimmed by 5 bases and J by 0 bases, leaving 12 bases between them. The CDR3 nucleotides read TGTGCCAGCAGCCTGGGGACCGTAAGCACAGATACGCAGTATTTT. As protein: CASSLGTVSTDTQYF.

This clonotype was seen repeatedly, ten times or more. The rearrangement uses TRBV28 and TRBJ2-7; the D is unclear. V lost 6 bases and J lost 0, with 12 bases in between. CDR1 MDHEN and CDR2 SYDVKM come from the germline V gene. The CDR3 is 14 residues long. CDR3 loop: CASSPDPGSYEQYF. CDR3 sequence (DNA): TGTGCCAGCAGCCCCGACCCGGGCTCCTACGAGCAGTACTTC.

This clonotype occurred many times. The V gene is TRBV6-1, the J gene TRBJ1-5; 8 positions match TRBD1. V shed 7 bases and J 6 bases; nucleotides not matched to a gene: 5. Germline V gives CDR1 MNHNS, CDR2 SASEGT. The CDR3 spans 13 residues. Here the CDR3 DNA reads TGTGCCAGCACCAGACAGGGGAGTCAGCCCCAGCATTTT. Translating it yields CASTRQGSQPQHF.

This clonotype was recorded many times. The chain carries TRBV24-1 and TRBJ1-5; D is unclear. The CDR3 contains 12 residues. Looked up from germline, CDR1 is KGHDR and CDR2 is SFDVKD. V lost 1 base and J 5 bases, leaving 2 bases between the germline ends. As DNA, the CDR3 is TGTGCCACCAGTGATTTCCATCAGCCCCAGCATTTT. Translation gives CATSDFHQPQHF.

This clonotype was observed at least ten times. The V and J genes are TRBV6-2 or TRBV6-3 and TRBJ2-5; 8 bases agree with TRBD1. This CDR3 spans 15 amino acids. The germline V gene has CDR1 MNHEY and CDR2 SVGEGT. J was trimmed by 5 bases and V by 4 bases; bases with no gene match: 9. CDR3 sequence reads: CASSWTGCRSETQYF. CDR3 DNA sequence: TGTGCCAGCAGTTGGACAGGGTGTCGGAGCGAGACCCAGTACTTC.

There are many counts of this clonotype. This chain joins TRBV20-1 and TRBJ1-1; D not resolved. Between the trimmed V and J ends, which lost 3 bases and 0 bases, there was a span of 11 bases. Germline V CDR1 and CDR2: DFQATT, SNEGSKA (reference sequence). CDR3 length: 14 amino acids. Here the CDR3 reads CSARGIVMNTEAFF. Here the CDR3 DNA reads TGCAGTGCTAGGGGGATAGTAATGAACACTGAAGCTTTCTTT.

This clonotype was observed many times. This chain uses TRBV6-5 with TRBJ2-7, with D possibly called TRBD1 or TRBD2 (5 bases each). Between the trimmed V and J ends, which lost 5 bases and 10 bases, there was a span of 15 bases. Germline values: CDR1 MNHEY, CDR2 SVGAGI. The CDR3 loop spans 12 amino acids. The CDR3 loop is CASSPGHGGQYF. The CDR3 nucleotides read TGTGCCAGCAGTCCGGGGCATGGGGGACAGTACTTC.

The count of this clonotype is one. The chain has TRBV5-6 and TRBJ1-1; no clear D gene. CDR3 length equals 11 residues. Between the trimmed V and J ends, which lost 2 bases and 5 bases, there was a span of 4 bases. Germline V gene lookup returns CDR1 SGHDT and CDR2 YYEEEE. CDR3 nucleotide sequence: TGTGCCAGCAGCTTTTCAACTGAAGCTTTCTTT. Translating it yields CASSFSTEAFF.

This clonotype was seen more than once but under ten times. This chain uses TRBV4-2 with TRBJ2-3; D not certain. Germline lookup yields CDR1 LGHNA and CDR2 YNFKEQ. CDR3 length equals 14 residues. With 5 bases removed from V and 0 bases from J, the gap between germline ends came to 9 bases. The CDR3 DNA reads TGTGCCAGCAGCAGGTCTGCCAGCACAGATACGCAGTATTTT. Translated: CASSRSASTDTQYF.

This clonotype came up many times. As DNA, the CDR3 is TGTGCCAGTAGTATCGATGGACTTACCCTCTACGAGCAGTACTTC. Its translation is CASSIDGLTLYEQYF. The V call is TRBV19, the J call TRBJ2-7, with a weak D call TRBD2 (5 bases). The ends were cut back, 3 bases at V and 3 bases at J, with 15 bases in the middle. The CDR3 contains 15 residues. CDR1 and CDR2 (germline): LNHDA, SQIVND (reference sequence).

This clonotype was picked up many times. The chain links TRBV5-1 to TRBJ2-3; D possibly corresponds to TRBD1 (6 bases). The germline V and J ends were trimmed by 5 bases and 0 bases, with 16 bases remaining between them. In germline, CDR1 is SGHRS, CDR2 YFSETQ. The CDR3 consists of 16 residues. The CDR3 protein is CASRLIGGSSTDTQYF. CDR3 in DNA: TGCGCCAGCAGGCTTATTGGGGGCTCTAGCACAGATACGCAGTATTTT.

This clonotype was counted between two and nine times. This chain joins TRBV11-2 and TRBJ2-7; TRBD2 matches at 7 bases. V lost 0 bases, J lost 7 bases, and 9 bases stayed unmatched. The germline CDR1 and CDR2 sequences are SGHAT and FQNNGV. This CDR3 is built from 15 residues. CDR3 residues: CASSLDGTILREQYF. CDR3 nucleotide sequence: TGTGCCAGCAGCTTAGATGGGACTATTTTACGGGAGCAGTACTTC.

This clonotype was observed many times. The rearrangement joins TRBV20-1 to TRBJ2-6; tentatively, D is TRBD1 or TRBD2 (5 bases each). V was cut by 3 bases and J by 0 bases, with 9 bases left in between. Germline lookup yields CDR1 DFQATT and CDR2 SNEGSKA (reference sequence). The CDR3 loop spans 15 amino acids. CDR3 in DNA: TGCAGTGCTAGCTGGGGGATCTCTGGGGCCAACGTCCTGACTTTC. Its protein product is CSASWGISGANVLTF.

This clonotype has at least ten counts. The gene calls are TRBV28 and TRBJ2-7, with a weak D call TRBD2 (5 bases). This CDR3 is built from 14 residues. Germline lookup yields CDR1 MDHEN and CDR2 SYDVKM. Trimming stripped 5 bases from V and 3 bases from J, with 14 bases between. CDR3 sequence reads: CASSTRWERYEQYF. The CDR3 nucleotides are TGTGCCAGCAGTACCCGATGGGAGCGCTACGAGCAGTACTTC.

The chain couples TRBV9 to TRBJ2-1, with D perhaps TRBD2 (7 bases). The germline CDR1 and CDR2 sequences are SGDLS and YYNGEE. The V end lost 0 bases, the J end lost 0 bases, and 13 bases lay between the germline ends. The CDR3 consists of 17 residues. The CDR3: CASSVGGGGGSYNEQFF. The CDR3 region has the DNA TGTGCCAGCAGCGTAGGAGGGGGGGGCGGCTCCTACAATGAGCAGTTCTTC.

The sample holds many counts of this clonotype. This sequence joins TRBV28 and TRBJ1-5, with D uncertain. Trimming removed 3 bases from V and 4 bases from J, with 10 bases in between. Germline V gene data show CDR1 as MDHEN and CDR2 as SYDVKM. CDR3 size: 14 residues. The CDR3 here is CASSFSAGNQPQHF. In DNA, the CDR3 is TGTGCCAGCAGTTTTTCGGCGGGGAATCAGCCCCAGCATTTT.

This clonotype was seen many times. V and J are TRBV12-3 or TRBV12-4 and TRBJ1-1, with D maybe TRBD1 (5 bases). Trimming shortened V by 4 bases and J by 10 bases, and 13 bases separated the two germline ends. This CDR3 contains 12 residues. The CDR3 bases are TGTGCCAGCAGTTCGGACATACTGGCAGCTTTCTTT. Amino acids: CASSSDILAAFF.

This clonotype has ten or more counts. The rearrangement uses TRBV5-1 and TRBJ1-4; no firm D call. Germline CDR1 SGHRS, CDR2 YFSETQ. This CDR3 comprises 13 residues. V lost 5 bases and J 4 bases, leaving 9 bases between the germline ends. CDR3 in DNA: TGCGCCAGCAGAGACGTGCTTAATGAAAAACTGTTTTTT. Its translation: CASRDVLNEKLFF.

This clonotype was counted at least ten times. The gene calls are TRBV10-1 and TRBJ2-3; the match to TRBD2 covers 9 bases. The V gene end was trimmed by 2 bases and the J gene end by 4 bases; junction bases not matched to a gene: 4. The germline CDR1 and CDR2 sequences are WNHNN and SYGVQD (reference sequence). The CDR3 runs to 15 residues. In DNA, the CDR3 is TGCGCCAGCAGTGAGGCAGCGGGGGGCCCAGATACGCAGTATTTT. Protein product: CASSEAAGGPDTQYF.

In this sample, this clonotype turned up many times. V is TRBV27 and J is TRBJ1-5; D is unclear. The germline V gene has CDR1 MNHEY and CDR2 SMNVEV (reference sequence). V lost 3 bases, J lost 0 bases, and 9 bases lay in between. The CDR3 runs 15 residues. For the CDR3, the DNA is TGTGCCAGCAGTTTGACGGCTTATAGCAATCAGCCCCAGCATTTT. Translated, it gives CASSLTAYSNQPQHF.